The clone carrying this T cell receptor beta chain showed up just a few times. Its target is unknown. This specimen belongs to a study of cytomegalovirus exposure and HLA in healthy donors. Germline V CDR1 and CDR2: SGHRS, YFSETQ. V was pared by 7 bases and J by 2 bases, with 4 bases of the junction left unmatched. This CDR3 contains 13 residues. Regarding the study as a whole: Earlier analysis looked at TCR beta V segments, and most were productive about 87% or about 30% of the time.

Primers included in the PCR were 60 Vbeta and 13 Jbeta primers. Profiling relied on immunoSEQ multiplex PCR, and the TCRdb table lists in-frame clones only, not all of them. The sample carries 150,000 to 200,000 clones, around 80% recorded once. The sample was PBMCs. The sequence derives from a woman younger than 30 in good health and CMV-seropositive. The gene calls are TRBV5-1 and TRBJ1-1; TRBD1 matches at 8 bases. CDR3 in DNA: TGCGCCAGCTATGGACAGGGTAACACTGAAGCTTTCTTT. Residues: CASYGQGNTEAFF.